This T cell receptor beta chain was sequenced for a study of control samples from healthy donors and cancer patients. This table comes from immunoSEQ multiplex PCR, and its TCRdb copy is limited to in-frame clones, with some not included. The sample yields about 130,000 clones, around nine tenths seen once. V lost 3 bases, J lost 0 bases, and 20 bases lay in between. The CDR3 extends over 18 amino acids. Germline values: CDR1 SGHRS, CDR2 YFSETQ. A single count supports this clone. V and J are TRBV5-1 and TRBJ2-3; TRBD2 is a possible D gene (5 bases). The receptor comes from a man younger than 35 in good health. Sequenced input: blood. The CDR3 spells CASSSYQPITSSTDTQYF. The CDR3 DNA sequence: TGCGCCAGCAGCTCCTACCAACCCATTACTAGTAGCACAGATACGCAGTATTTT.